Each of the 14 T cell receptor beta chains below was sequenced from the same sample in a study of blood T cell repertoires in COVID-19. The protocol was immunoSEQ multiplex PCR, while the TCRdb copy is restricted to in-frame clones and leaves out a portion. The table records tens of thousands of clones, roughly 89% of them present only once. The material sequenced was peripheral blood. The source of these receptors is a man in his sixties with COVID-19, enrolled during active disease.

This chain links TRBV5-4 with TRBJ1-6, with no clear D. This CDR3 spans 15 amino acids. Germline CDR1 is SGHNT and CDR2 is YYREEE (reference sequence). V shed 0 bases and J shed 9 bases, with 13 bases lying between them. The DNA of the CDR3 is TGTGCCAGCAGCTTGGCCCCCGAGGAGAGTTCACCCCTCCACTTT. This encodes CASSLAPEESSPLHF.

This chain uses TRBV6-5 with TRBJ2-7; tentatively, D is TRBD1 (6 bases). This CDR3 spans 13 amino acids. Germline V gene lookup returns CDR1 MNHEY and CDR2 SVGAGI. V lost 7 bases and J lost 5, with 15 bases in between. For the CDR3, the DNA is TGTGCCAGCACCCGACAGGAGAAGGACGAGCAGTACTTC. This translates into CASTRQEKDEQYF.

In its sample, this clone was seen a few times. The rearrangement links TRBV24-1 to TRBJ2-1, with 12 bases matching TRBD2. With 5 bases clipped from V and 7 bases from J, the junction kept 8 bases outside the gene matches. The CDR3 has 16 residues. Germline CDR1 KGHDR, CDR2 SFDVKD. CDR3 sequence (DNA): TGTGCCACCAGTGCCCCGACTAGCGGGAGTTATAATGAGCAGTTCTTC. Translation: CATSAPTSGSYNEQFF.

J is TRBJ1-2 and V is TRBV5-1, with a weak D call TRBD1 (5 bases). The CDR3 is made up of 14 amino acids. CDR1 is SGHRS, CDR2 YFSETQ, per germline. Trimming took 3 bases from V and 7 from J, leaving 16 bases between them. The CDR3 region has the DNA TGCGCCAGCAGCTCCGGCACAGGAGCGACTGGCTACACCTTC. Residues: CASSSGTGATGYTF.

The J gene is TRBJ2-2, the V gene TRBV9, with 10 bases identical to TRBD2. The CDR3 contains 16 residues. CDR1 and CDR2 from the germline V gene are SGDLS and YYNGEE. V gave up 4 bases and J gave up 3 bases; unmatched junction bases: 6. The CDR3 is CASSLRTSGDTGELFF. Here the CDR3 DNA reads TGTGCCAGCAGCCTTAGAACTAGCGGGGACACCGGGGAGCTGTTTTTT.

The rearrangement links TRBV19 to TRBJ1-4; weak D call: TRBD1 (5 bases). V was trimmed by 5 bases and J by 0 bases, leaving 22 bases between them. The germline V gene has CDR1 LNHDA and CDR2 SQIVND (reference sequence). The CDR3 covers 19 residues. The CDR3 loop is CASSERTTPTLPTNEKLFF. The CDR3 DNA reads as TGTGCCAGTAGTGAGAGGACAACTCCTACCCTACCAACTAATGAAAAACTGTTTTTT.

This sequence joins TRBV5-1 and TRBJ2-7; perhaps TRBD1 as D (5 bases). The CDR3 contains 16 residues. Germline CDR1 reads SGHRS; CDR2 reads YFSETQ. V lost 1 base and J lost 0, with 14 bases in between. The CDR3 nucleotides read TGCGCCAGCAGCTTGCTTGGTACAGGAGTCTCCTACGAGCAGTACTTC. Residues: CASSLLGTGVSYEQYF.

V and J are TRBV4-1 and TRBJ2-1, with a possible D match to TRBD1 (6 bases). This CDR3 has 15 residues. V lost 1 base and J lost 6, with 13 bases in between. The germline CDR1 and CDR2 sequences are MGHRA and YSYEKL. CDR3 amino acids: CASSQARQAPNEQFF. DNA for the CDR3: TGCGCCAGCAGCCAAGCCCGACAGGCCCCCAATGAGCAGTTCTTC.

The chain uses TRBV14 and TRBJ1-1; D remains unclear. The germline V and J ends were trimmed by 4 bases and 6 bases, with 15 bases remaining between them. The CDR3 is 14 amino acids. Germline V lookup: CDR1 SGHDN, CDR2 FVKESK. The CDR3 DNA reads TGTGCCAGCAGCCGGTCTCTACGAACCTCTGAAGCTTTCTTT. It yields the protein CASSRSLRTSEAFF.

CDR3 DNA: TGTGCCATCAGTGATCCCGGGACAGAAGATCAGCCCCAGCATTTT. It yields the protein CAISDPGTEDQPQHF. This rearrangement joins TRBV10-3 to TRBJ1-5, with TRBD1 matching over 7 bases. V dropped 3 bases and J dropped 5; count of bases not matched to a gene: 7. The germline V gene encodes CDR1 ENHRY and CDR2 SYGVKD. This CDR3 region has 15 residues.

This clone was observed a few times. The chain links TRBV7-8 to TRBJ2-7, with D maybe TRBD2 (6 bases). Germline V lookup: CDR1 SGHVS, CDR2 FQNEAQ. The CDR3 runs to 17 residues. Trimming cost V 1 base and J 3 bases, with 19 bases left between them. CDR3: CASSLGEFGTGDYEQYF. The CDR3, as DNA: TGTGCCAGCAGCTTAGGGGAATTTGGGACGGGAGACTACGAGCAGTACTTC.

The J gene is TRBJ1-3, the V gene TRBV18, with a weak D call TRBD1 (5 bases). CDR1 and CDR2 (germline): KGHSH, LQKENI. There are 16 residues in the CDR3. The V and J ends lost 3 bases and 0 bases respectively, with 12 bases between them. The CDR3 region has the DNA TGTGCCAGCTCACCGGAAACAGGTTTCTCTGGAAACACCATATATTTT. Translated, it gives CASSPETGFSGNTIYF.

The rearrangement joins TRBV12-5 to TRBJ1-3; D call uncertain. The CDR3 contains 15 residues. V was shortened by 0 bases and J by 0 bases, with 6 bases between the two germline ends. CDR1 LGHNT and CDR2 FRNRAP come from the germline V gene. The CDR3 protein is CASGLVQFSGNTIYF. CDR3 nucleotide sequence: TGTGCTAGTGGTTTGGTCCAGTTCTCTGGAAACACCATATATTTT.

The chain recombines TRBV9 with TRBJ2-2, with D perhaps matching TRBD1 (5 bases). V was trimmed by 2 bases and J by 1 base, leaving 9 bases between them. CDR1 is SGDLS, CDR2 YYNGEE, per germline. The CDR3 is 15 residues long. DNA for the CDR3: TGTGCCAGCAGCGTGCCTGACAGGAACACCGGGGAGCTGTTTTTT. This translates into CASSVPDRNTGELFF.